The next 7 T cell receptor beta chains were all read from a single sample in a study of CD8+CD57+ T cells in acquired aplastic anemia (dated by TCRdb to about 2018). The patients picked for sequencing were ones in whom flow cytometry had shown an expansion of CD8+CD57+ cells. Sequencing relied on an Illumina HiSeq 2000. Profiling of TCR beta VDJ combinations and CDR3 sequences used genomic DNA as the template. TCRdb passed the public sequencing reads through fastp at Q25 and MiXCR, retaining productive beta sequences. Rows merge per CDR3 protein into single entries with the most common DNA and genes. Counted in this sample were some 200,000 distinct CDR3 sequences; 65% of them appeared once. Roughly three fifths of the sample comes from the top ten. The sample taken for sequencing was sorted CD4+, CD8+, or CD8+CD57+ T cells (not recorded which) from PBMCs. The source is a human donor with aplastic anemia.

This chain links TRBV5-1 with TRBJ2-3, with TRBD1 as a possible D gene (5 bases). The CDR3 is 14 amino acids. Germline CDR1 reads SGHRS; CDR2 reads YFSETQ. V was shortened by 5 bases and J by 2 bases, with 12 bases between the two germline ends. The CDR3 sequence is CASRSGQDTDTQYF. CDR3 nucleotide sequence: TGCGCCAGCAGGTCCGGACAAGACACAGATACGCAGTATTTT.

This clonotype appeared many times. The V call is TRBV9, the J call TRBJ2-2, with D hard to call. V lost 3 bases and J lost 6, with 6 bases in between. The CDR3 runs to 12 residues. Germline V gene lookup returns CDR1 SGDLS and CDR2 YYNGEE. CDR3 sequence: CASSAIPGELFF. In DNA form, the CDR3 reads TGTGCCAGCAGCGCCATTCCCGGGGAGCTGTTTTTT.

The chain has TRBV20-1 and TRBJ2-3, with D unclear. The CDR3 length is 14 residues. Germline CDR1 and CDR2: DFQATT and SNEGSKA (reference sequence). The V end lost 0 bases, the J end lost 1 base, and 8 bases lay between the germline ends. CDR3 in DNA: TGCAGTGCTAGAGATCTCGGAGGCACAGATACGCAGTATTTT. Translating it yields CSARDLGGTDTQYF.

This clonotype was seen more than once but under ten times. The chain carries TRBV7-8 and TRBJ2-5, with TRBD2 matching over 8 bases. The length of the CDR3 is 14 residues. The germline gives CDR1 SGHVS, CDR2 FQNEAQ. Trimming cost V 4 bases and J 6 bases; bases outside gene matches: 7. The CDR3 bases are TGTGCCAGCAGCTCCCCCGGGGGGGCGAAGACCCAGTACTTC. This sequence encodes CASSSPGGAKTQYF. Drawing the rest from reference TRBV7-8 and TRBJ2-5, the complete variable domain is GAGVSQSPRYKVAKRGQDVALRCDPISGHVSLFWYQQALGQGPEFLTYFQNEAQLDKSGLPSDRFFAERPEGSVSTLKIQRTQQEDSAVYLCASSSPGGAKTQYFGPGTRLLVL.

This clonotype turned up a few times. The chain couples TRBV5-1 to TRBJ2-7; 7 bases align to TRBD2. The CDR3 consists of 15 residues. Germline CDR1 and CDR2: SGHRS and YFSETQ. The V gene end was trimmed by 6 bases and the J gene end by 7 bases; junction bases not matched to a gene: 16. The CDR3 bases are TGCGCCAGCAATCCGGGACTACCTTCATCGGGGGAGCAGTACTTC. Translating it yields CASNPGLPSSGEQYF.

CDR3 residues: CASSFPGLAGNEQFF. Here the CDR3 DNA reads TGTGCCAGCAGCTTTCCGGGACTAGCGGGAAATGAGCAGTTCTTC. The chain employs TRBV7-9 and TRBJ2-1, with 13 bases that match TRBD2. The CDR3 consists of 15 residues. The V segment lost 3 bases and the J segment 7 bases; nucleotides outside the gene matches: 3. CDR1 is SEHNR, CDR2 FQNEAQ, per germline (reference sequence).

This clonotype was observed a handful of times. The chain is built from TRBV7-8 and TRBJ2-7; no clear D gene. CDR1 is SGHVS and CDR2 is FQNEAQ in the germline V gene. The CDR3 runs to 15 residues. Trimming pared 1 base from V and 0 bases from J, leaving 10 bases between. CDR3 in amino acids: CASSLVAGSSYEQYF. The CDR3 coding sequence is TGTGCCAGCAGCTTAGTCGCAGGCAGCTCCTACGAGCAGTACTTC.